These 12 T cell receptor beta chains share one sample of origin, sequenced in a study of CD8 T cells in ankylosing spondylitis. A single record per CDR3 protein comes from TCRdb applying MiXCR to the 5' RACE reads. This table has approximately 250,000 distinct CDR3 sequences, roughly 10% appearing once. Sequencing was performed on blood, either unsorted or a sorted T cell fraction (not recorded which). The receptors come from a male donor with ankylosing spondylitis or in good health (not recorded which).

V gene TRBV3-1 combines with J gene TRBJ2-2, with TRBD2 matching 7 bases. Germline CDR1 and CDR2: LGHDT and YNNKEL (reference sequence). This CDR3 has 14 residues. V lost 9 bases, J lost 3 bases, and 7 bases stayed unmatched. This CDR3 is CASSRGTYTGELFF. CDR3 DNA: TGTGCCAGTTCGCGGGGGACCTACACCGGGGAGCTGTTTTTT.

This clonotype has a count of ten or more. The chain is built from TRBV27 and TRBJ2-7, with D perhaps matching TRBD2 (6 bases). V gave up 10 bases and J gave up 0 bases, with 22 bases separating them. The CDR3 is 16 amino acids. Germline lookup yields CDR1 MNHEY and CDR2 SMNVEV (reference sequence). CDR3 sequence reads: CAILKDARDFSYEQYF. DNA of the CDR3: TGTGCCATCTTGAAGGACGCCCGGGACTTCTCCTACGAGCAGTACTTC.

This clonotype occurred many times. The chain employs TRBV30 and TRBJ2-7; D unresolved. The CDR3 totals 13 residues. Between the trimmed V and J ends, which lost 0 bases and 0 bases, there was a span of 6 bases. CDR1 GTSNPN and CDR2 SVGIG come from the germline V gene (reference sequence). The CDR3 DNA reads TGTGCCTGGAGTGTAACGAGCTCCTACGAGCAGTACTTC. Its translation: CAWSVTSSYEQYF.

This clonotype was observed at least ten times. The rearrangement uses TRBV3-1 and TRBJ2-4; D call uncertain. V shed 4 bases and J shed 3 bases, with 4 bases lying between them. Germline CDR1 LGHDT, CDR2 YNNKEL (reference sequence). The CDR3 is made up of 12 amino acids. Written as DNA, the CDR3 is TGTGCCAGCAGCCGCGGCAAAAACATTCAGTACTTC. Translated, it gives CASSRGKNIQYF.

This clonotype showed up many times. DNA of the CDR3: TGCAGTGCTAGAGATTTAGGGGTGGCGAGCACTGAAGCTTTCTTT. It translates to CSARDLGVASTEAFF. The V gene is TRBV20-1, the J gene TRBJ1-1, with a possible D match to TRBD1 (5 bases). The germline V and J ends were trimmed by 0 bases and 4 bases, with 15 bases remaining between them. The CDR3 has 15 residues. The germline V gene encodes CDR1 DFQATT and CDR2 SNEGSKA (reference sequence).

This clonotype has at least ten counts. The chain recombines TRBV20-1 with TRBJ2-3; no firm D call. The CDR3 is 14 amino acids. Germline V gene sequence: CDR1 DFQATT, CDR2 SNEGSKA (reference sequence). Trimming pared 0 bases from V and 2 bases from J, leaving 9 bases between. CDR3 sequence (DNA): TGCAGTGCTAGAGATCGTGGATTCACAGATACGCAGTATTTT. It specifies CSARDRGFTDTQYF.

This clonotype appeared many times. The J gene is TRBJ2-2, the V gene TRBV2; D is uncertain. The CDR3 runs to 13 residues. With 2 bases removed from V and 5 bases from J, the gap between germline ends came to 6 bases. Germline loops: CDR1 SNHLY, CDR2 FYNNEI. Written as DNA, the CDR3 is TGTGCCAGCAGTGAATTGGGGACCGGGGAGCTGTTTTTT. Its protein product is CASSELGTGELFF.

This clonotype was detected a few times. The CDR3, as DNA: TGCGCCAGCAGCTTGACATCCTCCTATAATTCACCCCTCCACTTT. Its translation is CASSLTSSYNSPLHF. The rearrangement uses TRBV5-1 and TRBJ1-6; D call uncertain. The ends were cut back, 1 base at V and 0 bases at J, with 5 bases in the middle. The CDR3 has 15 residues. CDR1 is SGHRS, CDR2 YFSETQ, per germline.

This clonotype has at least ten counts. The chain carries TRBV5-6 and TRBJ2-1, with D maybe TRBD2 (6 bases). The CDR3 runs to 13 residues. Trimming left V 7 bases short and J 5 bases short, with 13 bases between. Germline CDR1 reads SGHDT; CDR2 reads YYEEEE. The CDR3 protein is CASVERVHNEQFF. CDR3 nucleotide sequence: TGTGCCAGCGTCGAGCGGGTTCACAATGAGCAGTTCTTC.

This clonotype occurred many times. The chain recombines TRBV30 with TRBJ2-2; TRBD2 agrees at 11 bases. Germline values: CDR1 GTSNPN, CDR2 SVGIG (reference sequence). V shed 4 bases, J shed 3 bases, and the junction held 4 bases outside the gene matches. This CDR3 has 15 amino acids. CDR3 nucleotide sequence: TGTGCCTGGACTAGCGGGAGGTCCCACACCGGGGAGCTGTTTTTT. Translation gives CAWTSGRSHTGELFF.

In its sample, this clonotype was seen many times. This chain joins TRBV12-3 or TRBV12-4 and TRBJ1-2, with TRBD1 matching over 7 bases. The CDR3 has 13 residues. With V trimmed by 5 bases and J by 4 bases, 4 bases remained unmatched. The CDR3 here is CASSTGAGYGYTF. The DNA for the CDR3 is TGTGCCAGCAGTACAGGGGCTGGCTATGGCTACACCTTC.

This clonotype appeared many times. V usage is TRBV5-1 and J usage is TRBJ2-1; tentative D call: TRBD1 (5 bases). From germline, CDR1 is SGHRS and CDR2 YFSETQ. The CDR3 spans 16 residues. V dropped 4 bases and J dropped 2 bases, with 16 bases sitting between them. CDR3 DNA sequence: TGCGCCAGCAGCACCCCCCCCGGCAGGGCCTACAATGAGCAGTTCTTC. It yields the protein CASSTPPGRAYNEQFF.